Listed below are T cell receptor beta chains from one sample, sequenced in a study of T cell repertoires in cytomegalovirus infection. MiXCR was run by TCRdb on the reads, yielding one entry per CDR3 protein. The sample includes about 320,000 distinct CDR3 sequences, roughly 9.5% of them seen just once. The sample comprised PBMCs. The receptor source for this set is a human donor in good health (CMV status not recorded). Some clones in this sample may be carry-over from other donors' samples. Both conserved end residues are part of each CDR3. D genes are given only for firm matches. Rows may omit the clone size; those that give it use once, few, many or a size class.

>TRBV19|TRBD1|NA|TRBJ2-1
CASSMTGIPYNEQFF
TGTGCCAGTAGTATGACAGGGATCCCCTACAATGAGCAGTTCTTC
>TRBV27|NA|NA|TRBJ1-1
CASLGRGTEAFF
TGTGCCAGCCTGGGGCGGGGGACTGAAGCTTTCTTT
>TRBV6-5|NA|many|TRBJ2-1
CASSLDRYPGNEQFF
TGTGCCAGCAGTTTGGACAGATACCCTGGGAATGAGCAGTTCTTC
>TRBV7-2|NA|NA|TRBJ2-1
CASSLDRDYNEQFF
TGTGCCAGCAGCTTGGACCGAGACTACAATGAGCAGTTCTTC
>TRBV2|NA|NA|TRBJ1-6
CASSGGGYRSPLHF
TGTGCCAGCAGTGGAGGAGGGTATCGTTCACCCCTCCACTTT
>TRBV7-9|NA|NA|TRBJ2-3
CASSLSREQNTDTQYF
TGTGCCAGCAGCTTATCACGGGAGCAAAACACAGATACGCAGTATTTT
>TRBV20-1|TRBD1|many|TRBJ2-5
CSPGQPGTGGRKTQYF
TGCAGTCCGGGACAACCGGGGACAGGGGGCCGAAAGACCCAGTACTTC
>TRBV6-2/TRBV6-3|NA|many|TRBJ1-1
CASSYDPRGTEAFF
TGTGCCAGCAGTTACGATCCTCGGGGCACTGAAGCTTTCTTT
>TRBV7-8|TRBD2|many|TRBJ2-1
CASSVSGSSNNEQFF
TGTGCCAGCAGCGTTAGCGGGAGCTCGAATAATGAGCAGTTCTTC
>TRBV30|NA|NA|TRBJ1-2
CAWKFWGGNYGYTF
TGTGCCTGGAAGTTCTGGGGAGGGAACTATGGCTACACCTTC
>TRBV12-3/TRBV12-4|NA|few|TRBJ1-4
CASSGGGKGSIRRANEKLFF
TGTGCCAGCAGCGGCGGGGGCAAGGGATCGATCCGTCGGGCTAATGAAAAACTGTTTTTT
>TRBV7-2|NA|many|TRBJ2-5
CASRNELGGRETQYF
TGTGCCAGCAGAAACGAGCTAGGAGGGCGAGAGACCCAGTACTTC
>TRBV6-2/TRBV6-3|TRBD2|many|TRBJ2-7
CASRKGLAGAFEQYF
TGTGCCAGCAGAAAGGGACTAGCGGGGGCCTTCGAGCAGTACTTC
>TRBV4-2|NA|NA|TRBJ2-7
CASSQERFYEQYF
TGTGCCAGCAGCCAAGAACGATTCTACGAGCAGTACTTC
>TRBV12-3/TRBV12-4|TRBD1|NA|TRBJ1-5
CASSRNPGTEGNQPQHF
TGTGCCAGCAGCAGAAACCCGGGGACAGAAGGAAATCAGCCCCAGCATTTT
>TRBV19|NA|many|TRBJ1-5
CASSAGALSNQPQHF
TGTGCCAGTAGTGCGGGGGCACTGAGCAATCAGCCCCAGCATTTT
>TRBV7-2|TRBD2|few|TRBJ2-1
CASSDPPGGDNEQFF
TGTGCCAGCAGCGACCCGCCGGGGGGAGACAATGAGCAGTTCTTC
>TRBV19|TRBD1|NA|TRBJ1-5
CASTERGQPENF
TGTGCCAGTACCGAAAGGGGGCAACCTGAGAATTTT
>TRBV6-2/TRBV6-3|NA|many|TRBJ2-5
CASSYSTAGKETQYF
TGTGCCAGCAGTTACTCGACGGCAGGCAAAGAGACCCAGTACTTC
>TRBV6-1|NA|many|TRBJ2-3
CASRSRGSITDTQYF
TGTGCCAGCAGATCGCGGGGCTCCATCACAGATACGCAGTATTTT
>TRBV10-3|TRBD2|NA|TRBJ2-1
CAISPRGLLAGGPDNEQFF
TGTGCCATCAGTCCACGGGGGCTACTAGCGGGAGGGCCAGACAATGAGCAGTTCTTC
>TRBV11-3|TRBD2|few|TRBJ2-2
CASSPWTSGTRELFF
TGTGCCAGCAGCCCCTGGACTAGCGGGACTCGGGAGCTGTTTTTT
>TRBV19|TRBD1|few|TRBJ2-1
CASSIEDRGSAFF
TGTGCCAGTAGTATCGAGGACAGGGGTTCCGCATTCTTC
>TRBV28|NA|many|TRBJ2-6
CASSSPQRGANVLTF
TGTGCCAGCAGTTCCCCCCAGAGAGGGGCCAACGTCCTGACTTTC
>TRBV15|NA|NA|TRBJ1-2
CATSRDRGPFNYGYTF
TGTGCCACCAGCAGAGATCGGGGGCCCTTTAACTATGGCTACACCTTC
>TRBV12-3/TRBV12-4|NA|many|TRBJ2-2
CASSPVPSNTGELFF
TGTGCCAGCAGTCCGGTGCCGTCGAACACCGGGGAGCTGTTTTTT
>TRBV7-2|TRBD2|many|TRBJ2-7
CASSLAGTNEQYF
TGTGCCAGCAGCTTAGCCGGGACTAACGAGCAGTACTTC
>TRBV20-1|NA|many|TRBJ1-5
CSAPRARGLSVNQPQHF
TGCAGTGCCCCTAGAGCCAGGGGACTTAGTGTCAATCAGCCCCAGCATTTT
>TRBV7-8|NA|NA|TRBJ1-4
CASSLLGLEEKLFF
TGTGCCAGCAGCTTACTAGGGTTGGAGGAAAAACTGTTTTTT
>TRBV7-2|NA|many|TRBJ1-5
CASSLSSGNSNQPQHF
TGTGCCAGCAGCTTGTCCTCCGGAAATAGCAATCAGCCCCAGCATTTT
>TRBV5-6|NA|NA|TRBJ1-1
CASSLAIRLSTEAFF
TGTGCCAGCAGCTTGGCCATACGCCTGAGCACTGAAGCTTTCTTT
>TRBV6-6|NA|few|TRBJ1-6
CASSYSSGAIGSPLHF
TGTGCCAGCAGTTACTCGAGCGGGGCGATTGGTTCACCCCTCCACTTT
>TRBV7-2|TRBD2|many|TRBJ2-7
CASSHPQLAGREQYF
TGTGCCAGCAGCCATCCACAATTAGCGGGACGCGAGCAGTACTTC
>TRBV7-2|NA|many|TRBJ2-3
CASSLNYQSTDTQYF
TGTGCCAGCAGCTTGAACTACCAGAGCACAGATACGCAGTATTTT
>TRBV11-2|NA|NA|TRBJ1-2
CASSLLSLGPRGGYTF
TGTGCCAGCAGCTTACTTAGTCTAGGACCAAGGGGCGGCTACACCTTC
>TRBV19|NA|NA|TRBJ1-1
CASSTPGQINTEAFF
TGTGCCAGTAGTACGCCCGGACAGATAAACACTGAAGCTTTCTTT
>TRBV19|NA|few|TRBJ2-1
CASSIGAANEQFF
TGTGCCAGTAGTATAGGGGCAGCCAATGAGCAGTTCTTC
>TRBV4-3|NA|few|TRBJ2-5
CASSLEGVPQETQYF
TGCGCCAGCAGCCTAGAGGGGGTCCCCCAAGAGACCCAGTACTTC
>TRBV28|TRBD2|NA|TRBJ2-2
CASSRSSGRALFF
TGTGCCAGCAGTCGGTCTAGCGGGAGGGCGTTGTTTTTT
>TRBV7-9|TRBD2|many|TRBJ2-7
CASRPLAGVLQERPSYYEQYF
TGTGCCAGCCGCCCACTAGCGGGAGTACTTCAGGAGCGGCCTTCCTACTACGAGCAGTACTTC
>TRBV5-1|NA|NA|TRBJ1-2
CASSLARGPQAGGYTF
TGCGCCAGCAGCTTGGCCCGCGGGCCGCAGGCTGGGGGCTACACCTTC
>TRBV27|TRBD1|NA|TRBJ2-1
CASSRQGQGPYNEQFF
TGTGCCAGCAGTAGACAGGGCCAGGGACCTTACAATGAGCAGTTCTTC